The present entry profiles one T cell receptor beta chain with its context. This entry comes from a study of blood T cell repertoires in COVID-19. On the study more broadly: Some COVID-19 samples were acute and others convalescent; all came from the United States, Italy and Spain.

Original processing notes: Reference gene primers were amplified, and this amplification served to estimate nucleated cell counts. TCRdb keeps only in-frame clones here, not all; method: immunoSEQ multiplex PCR. V, J and clone size derive from that table, while D and trimming were established from the DNA sequence. Among about 79,000 clones listed, roughly 90% were seen once. The receptor's source is a man aged 50 or older with active COVID-19. The sample taken for sequencing was peripheral blood.

CDR3 sequence (DNA): TGCGCCAGCAGCTTGGACTGGGAGGGCCGGCATGCCGGGGAGCTGTTTTTT. As protein: CASSLDWEGRHAGELFF. This chain links TRBV5-1 with TRBJ2-2; 7 nucleotides agree with TRBD2. Trimming took 0 bases from V and 6 from J; bases not matched to a gene: 11. The germline V gene has CDR1 SGHRS and CDR2 YFSETQ. This CDR3 spans 17 amino acids.